These 16 T cell receptor beta chains originate from one sample sequenced in a study of blood T cell repertoires in COVID-19. This table comes from immunoSEQ multiplex PCR, and its TCRdb copy is limited to in-frame clones, with some not included. This sample has 360,000 or so clones, with over 75% found just once. Sample: PBMCs or T cells enriched from blood (not recorded which). These receptors were obtained from a woman between 25 and 40 years old who had recovered from COVID-19.

This rearrangement joins TRBV11-2 to TRBJ2-7; tentatively, D is TRBD2 (5 bases). Germline values: CDR1 SGHAT, CDR2 FQNNGV. The germline V and J ends were trimmed by 7 bases and 4 bases, with 20 bases remaining between them. This CDR3 has 15 residues. Here the CDR3 reads CASTEVGGSRYEQYF. CDR3 nucleotides: TGTGCCAGCACCGAGGTGGGTGGGAGTAGGTACGAGCAGTACTTC.

The chain combines TRBV19 with TRBJ1-5; 7 nucleotides line up with TRBD1. The CDR3 is 14 residues long. J lost 6 bases, V lost 6 bases, and 8 bases had no gene match. Looked up from germline, CDR1 is LNHDA and CDR2 is SQIVND (reference sequence). DNA of the CDR3: TGTGCCAGTAGACTGACAGGGTTGGGTCAGCCCCAGCATTTT. Its translation is CASRLTGLGQPQHF.

This clone was detected once. V gene TRBV11-2 combines with J gene TRBJ2-7; a weak D match, TRBD2 (5 bases). This CDR3 has 15 amino acids. Germline lookup yields CDR1 SGHAT and CDR2 FQNNGV. The V end was cut by 1 base, the J end by 3 bases, with 13 bases between. This CDR3 reads CASSLVSGDYYEQYF. The CDR3, as DNA: TGTGCCAGCAGCTTAGTGTCAGGTGACTACTACGAGCAGTACTTC. Full variable domain (outside the CDR3, taken from reference TRBV11-2 and TRBJ2-7): EAGVAQSPRYKIIEKRQSVAFWCNPISGHATLYWYQQILGQGPKLLIQFQNNGVVDDSQLPKDRFSAERLKGVDSTLKIQPAKLEDSAVYLCASSLVSGDYYEQYFGPGTRLTVT.

The rearrangement links TRBV4-1 to TRBJ2-5; 13 positions agree with TRBD2. Germline loops: CDR1 MGHRA, CDR2 YSYEKL. The CDR3 loop spans 16 amino acids. V dropped 2 bases and J dropped 5; count of bases not matched to a gene: 5. Here the CDR3 DNA reads TGCGCCAGCAGCCAACTGGGACTAGCGGGGCCGGAGACCCAGTACTTC. This gives the protein CASSQLGLAGPETQYF.

The chain carries TRBV5-1 and TRBJ2-3; 9 bases are shared with TRBD2. The V and J ends lost 4 bases and 9 bases, in that order; junction bases with no gene match: 9. The CDR3 is 14 residues long. Germline assignment: CDR1 SGHRS and CDR2 YFSETQ. CDR3 DNA: TGCGCCAGCAGCCTCGGGACTAGCTTTGAGACGCAGTATTTT. This sequence encodes CASSLGTSFETQYF.

The rearrangement joins TRBV7-3 to TRBJ2-3, with 8 bases aligning to TRBD1. J lost 0 bases, V lost 3 bases, and 2 bases had no gene match. The length of the CDR3 is 15 residues. Germline CDR1 and CDR2: SGHTA and FQGTGA. CDR3 protein: CASSFYRGSTDTQYF. CDR3 nucleotides: TGTGCCAGCAGCTTTTACAGGGGGAGCACAGATACGCAGTATTTT.

The chain employs TRBV27 and TRBJ2-1, with 10 positions matching TRBD2. This CDR3 has 16 residues. CDR1 is MNHEY, CDR2 SMNVEV, per germline (reference sequence). V gave up 6 bases and J gave up 6 bases; unmatched junction bases: 11. CDR3: CASSRGASGSGNEQFF. The CDR3 nucleotides are TGTGCCAGCAGCCGCGGCGCTAGCGGGAGTGGCAATGAGCAGTTCTTC.

This clone was picked up one time. The chain has TRBV7-3 and TRBJ1-2, with TRBD1 identical over 7 bases. Germline V gene data show CDR1 as SGHTA and CDR2 as FQGTGA. The V and J ends lost 4 bases and 8 bases, in that order; junction bases with no gene match: 7. This CDR3 spans 13 amino acids. The CDR3 reads CASSSKKGAGYTF. CDR3 sequence (DNA): TGTGCCAGCAGCTCCAAAAAGGGGGCAGGCTACACCTTC.

The V gene is TRBV4-1, the J gene TRBJ2-7; 14 bases fit TRBD2. There are 20 residues in the CDR3. V trimming: 0 bases; J trimming: 3 bases; junction bases outside the gene matches: 13. The germline V gene encodes CDR1 MGHRA and CDR2 YSYEKL. The CDR3 is CASSQETGTSGSSQFYEQYF. The CDR3 bases are TGCGCCAGCAGCCAAGAAACCGGGACTAGCGGGAGTTCACAGTTCTACGAGCAGTACTTC.

The chain has TRBV19 and TRBJ2-7, with D perhaps matching TRBD2 (5 bases). V was trimmed by 5 bases and J by 5 bases, leaving 13 bases between them. Germline assignment: CDR1 LNHDA and CDR2 SQIVND (reference sequence). The CDR3 consists of 13 residues. In nucleotides, the CDR3 is TGTGCCAGTAGTCTCGGGATCCTTAACGAGCAGTACTTC. Residues: CASSLGILNEQYF.

The chain joins TRBV28 to TRBJ2-7, with 11 bases matching TRBD1. Germline V CDR1 and CDR2: MDHEN, SYDVKM. V lost 1 base, J lost 4 bases, and 3 bases stayed unmatched. The CDR3 spans 15 residues. In nucleotides, the CDR3 is TGTGCCAGCAGTTTATTGGGACAGGGGGAGTACGAGCAGTACTTC. Its translation is CASSLLGQGEYEQYF.

There are many counts of this clone. The V and J genes are TRBV6-1 and TRBJ1-2; a possible D gene is TRBD1 (6 bases). There are 15 residues in the CDR3. Germline loops: CDR1 MNHNS, CDR2 SASEGT. V shed 3 bases and J shed 4 bases, with 15 bases lying between them. For the CDR3, the DNA is TGTGCCAGCAGTGATAAGGCAGGGGTCGGCTATGGCTACACCTTC. Encoded protein: CASSDKAGVGYGYTF.

The chain has TRBV27 and TRBJ1-2, with D maybe TRBD1 (5 bases). Trimming took 5 bases from V and 4 from J, leaving 14 bases between them. Germline assignment: CDR1 MNHEY and CDR2 SMNVEV (reference sequence). There are 14 residues in the CDR3. The CDR3 region is CASSHIQGSYGYTF. The CDR3 DNA follows: TGTGCCAGCAGTCACATCCAGGGCTCCTATGGCTACACCTTC.

V gene TRBV7-2 combines with J gene TRBJ1-2; D is possibly TRBD1 (6 bases). The CDR3 spans 14 residues. V shed 3 bases and J shed 5 bases, with 13 bases lying between them. The germline gives CDR1 SGHTA, CDR2 FQGNSA. CDR3: CASSLSGAIYGYTF. The CDR3 bases are TGTGCCAGCAGCTTGTCAGGGGCCATTTATGGCTACACCTTC.

The chain combines TRBV2 with TRBJ2-1; 8 nucleotides line up with TRBD2. Germline-derived CDR1 and CDR2 are SNHLY and FYNNEI. Trimming removed 4 bases from V and 5 bases from J; junction bases left unmatched: 7. There are 15 residues in the CDR3. As DNA, the CDR3 is TGTGCCAGCAGTGGGAGTCTAGCGGGTCACAATGAGCAGTTCTTC. Translating gives CASSGSLAGHNEQFF. The full variable domain, rest sourced from reference TRBV2 and TRBJ2-1, is EPEVTQTPSHQVTQMGQEVILRCVPISNHLYFYWYRQILGQKVEFLVSFYNNEISEKSEIFDDQFSVERPDGSNFTLKIRSTKLEDSAMYFCASSGSLAGHNEQFFGPGTRLTVL.

This clone showed up just a few times. This chain links TRBV9 with TRBJ2-7, with TRBD1 matching 7 bases. Losses at the gene ends were 0 bases for V and 2 bases for J; bases not matched to a gene: 5. The germline V gene has CDR1 SGDLS and CDR2 YYNGEE. This CDR3 has 15 residues. The CDR3, as DNA: TGTGCCAGCAGCGTAGCTGGGGACAGCCCCTACGAGCAGTACTTC. Its protein is CASSVAGDSPYEQYF. The full variable domain, its missing parts supplied by reference TRBV9 and TRBJ2-7, is DSGVTQTPKHLITATGQRVTLRCSPRSGDLSVYWYQQSLDQGLQFLIQYYNGEERAKGNILERFSAQQFPDLHSELNLSSLELGDSALYFCASSVAGDSPYEQYFGPGTRLTVT.